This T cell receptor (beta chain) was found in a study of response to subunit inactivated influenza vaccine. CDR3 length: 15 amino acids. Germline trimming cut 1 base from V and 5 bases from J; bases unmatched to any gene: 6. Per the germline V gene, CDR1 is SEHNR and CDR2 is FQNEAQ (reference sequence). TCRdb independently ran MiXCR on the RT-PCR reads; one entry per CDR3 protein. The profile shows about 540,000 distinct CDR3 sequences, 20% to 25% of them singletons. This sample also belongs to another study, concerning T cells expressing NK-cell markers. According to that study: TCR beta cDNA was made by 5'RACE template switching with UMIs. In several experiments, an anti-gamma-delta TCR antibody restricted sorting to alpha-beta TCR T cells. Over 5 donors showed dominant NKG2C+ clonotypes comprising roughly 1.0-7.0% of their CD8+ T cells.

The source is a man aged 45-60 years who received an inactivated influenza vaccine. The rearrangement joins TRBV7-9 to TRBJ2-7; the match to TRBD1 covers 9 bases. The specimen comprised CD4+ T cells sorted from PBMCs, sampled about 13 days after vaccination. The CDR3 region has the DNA TGTGCCAGCAGCTTAGTAGGGGACAGGGCTAACGAGCAGTACTTC. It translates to CASSLVGDRANEQYF.